The clone carrying this T cell receptor (beta chain) occurred many times. Antigen unknown. With iRepertoire HTBI primers and Arm-PCR of CDR3 regions, TCR beta libraries were built. One entry per CDR3 protein, called by TCRdb with MiXCR from the multiplex PCR reads. Of fewer than 400,000 distinct CDR3 sequences listed, 15% to 20% are singletons. The CDR3 is made up of 16 amino acids. Germline CDR1 is SNHLY and CDR2 is FYNNEI. Germline trimming cut 5 bases from V and 3 bases from J; bases unmatched to any gene: 11. The data stem from a study of regulatory T cells in long-lasting Graves disease. Study-wide findings and caveats: Persistent cases favored TRBV28, TRBJ1-2 and TRBJ2-5. Researchers examined only peripheral blood and not thyroid tissue.

Time point reported: newly diagnosed GD, antithyroid drugs for less than 3 months. From PBMCs, RNA was extracted and then used to make the TCR library. This clonotype was sampled from a female donor with Graves disease. The sample here was peripheral blood mononuclear cells (PBMCs), taken at new diagnosis, from a patient treated with antithyroid drugs. J is TRBJ2-5 and V is TRBV2, with 8 bases identical to TRBD1. The CDR3 region is CASSNRWTGIEETQYF. The CDR3 DNA reads TGTGCCAGCAGTAACCGCTGGACAGGGATAGAAGAGACCCAGTACTTC.